This is a list of T cell receptor beta chains from one sample in a study of PD-1 blockade in classical Hodgkin lymphoma. TCRdb keeps only in-frame clones here, not all; method: immunoSEQ multiplex PCR. The sample lists 50,000 to 65,000 clones, around nine tenths seen once, with under 7% in the top ten. Source: peripheral blood mononuclear cells (PBMCs), taken before the second cycle of nivolumab. The receptor set was obtained from a human donor with classical Hodgkin lymphoma. Each CDR3 is given with its conserved first and last residue. The order of the fields is J gene, D gene, clone size, V gene, CDR3 protein, CDR3 DNA. A D gene is named only where the DNA matches it firmly. Size values are once, few and many counts, or a class for expanded clones, and some rows have none.

TRBJ1-4 NA NA TRBV7-9 CASSLISGVGEKLFF TGTGCCAGCAGCCTCATTTCGGGGGTTGGGGAAAAACTGTTTTTT
TRBJ1-1 TRBD1 NA TRBV28 CASSRDRYTEAFF TGTGCCAGCAGTAGGGACAGGTACACTGAAGCTTTCTTT
TRBJ2-3 NA NA TRBV4-1 CASSPPQYF TGCGCCAGCAGCCCCCCGCAGTATTTT
TRBJ2-2 TRBD1 NA TRBV5-1 CASSWTGGRTGELFF TGCGCCAGCAGCTGGACAGGGGGCCGGACCGGGGAGCTGTTTTTT
TRBJ2-3 NA NA TRBV30 CAWSVGGDTQYF TGTGCCTGGAGTGTGGGTGGAGATACGCAGTATTTT
TRBJ2-7 NA once TRBV5-1 CASSQVGGYEQYF TGCGCCAGCAGCCAGGTAGGGGGGTACGAGCAGTACTTC
TRBJ2-3 TRBD2 NA TRBV7-6 CASSLGSGAKDTQYF TGTGCCAGCAGCCTCGGAAGCGGGGCTAAGGATACGCAGTATTTT
TRBJ2-2 NA NA TRBV5-6 CASSLGFDFTGELFF TGTGCCAGCAGCTTGGGATTCGACTTCACCGGGGAGCTGTTTTTT
TRBJ2-3 NA NA TRBV5-1 CASSFRGSTDTQYF TGCGCCAGCAGCTTTAGAGGTAGCACAGATACGCAGTATTTT
TRBJ2-2 NA NA TRBV27 CASSDGRGQFTGELFF TGTGCCAGCAGTGACGGCAGGGGCCAATTCACCGGGGAGCTGTTTTTT
TRBJ1-6 NA NA TRBV5-1 CASSLVGKKTGNSPLHF TGCGCCAGCAGCTTGGTCGGGAAAAAGACGGGTAATTCACCCCTCCACTTT
TRBJ1-1 TRBD1 NA TRBV7-9 CASSLLGTGVNTEAFF TGTGCCAGCAGCTTATTGGGGACAGGGGTCAACACTGAAGCTTTCTTT
TRBJ1-4 NA NA TRBV19 CASTLVGTNEKLFF TGTGCCAGTACACTCGTTGGGACTAATGAAAAACTGTTTTTT
TRBJ1-3 NA NA TRBV9 CASSPGGVPIYGNTIYF TGTGCCAGCAGCCCCGGGGGGGTTCCAATTTATGGAAACACCATATATTTT
TRBJ2-4 NA NA TRBV6-5 CTPWIIAKNIQYF TGCACCCCATGGATAATAGCCAAAAACATTCAGTACTTC
TRBJ2-7 NA few TRBV7-2 CASSSSHGGQRNYEQYF TGTGCCAGCAGCTCCTCCCACGGGGGACAGAGAAACTACGAGCAGTACTTC
TRBJ1-1 NA NA TRBV19 CASRSQGFRNTEAFF TGTGCCAGTAGATCCCAGGGGTTTAGGAACACTGAAGCTTTCTTT
TRBJ2-3 NA NA TRBV28 CASSTRRSTDTQYF TGTGCCAGCAGTACCCGGAGGAGCACAGATACGCAGTATTTT
TRBJ2-1 NA NA TRBV5-1 CASSQMSSYNEQFF TGCGCCAGCAGCCAGATGAGCTCCTACAATGAGCAGTTCTTC
TRBJ2-2 NA NA TRBV12-5 CASGTGGNTGELFF TGTGCTAGCGGAACAGGCGGCAACACCGGGGAGCTGTTTTTT
TRBJ2-4 TRBD1 NA TRBV4-1 CASSPRTGGMGNIQYF TGCGCCAGCAGCCCCCGGACAGGGGGTATGGGAAACATTCAGTACTTC
TRBJ1-3 NA NA TRBV7-9 CASSWGERSGNTIYF TGTGCCAGCAGCTGGGGGGAACGCTCTGGAAACACCATATATTTT
TRBJ1-4 TRBD1 NA TRBV5-1 CASSLGQGGEKLFF TGCGCCAGCAGCTTGGGACAGGGAGGTGAAAAACTGTTTTTT
TRBJ2-2 NA once TRBV2 CASSQIGELFF TGTGCCAGCAGTCAGATCGGGGAGCTGTTTTTT
TRBJ1-1 NA NA TRBV5-1 CASSPNTGFATEAFF TGCGCCAGCAGCCCCAACACAGGGTTCGCCACTGAAGCTTTCTTT
TRBJ1-1 NA NA TRBV7-9 CASSLGPSNTEAFF TGTGCCAGCAGCTTGGGGCCAAGTAACACTGAAGCTTTCTTT
TRBJ1-1 NA NA TRBV10-3 CAITGEAGTPAFF TGTGCCATCACAGGTGAGGCGGGAACGCCGGCTTTCTTT
TRBJ1-1 TRBD1 NA TRBV4-1 CASSRGLSVNTEAFF TGCGCCAGCAGCAGGGGGCTTAGCGTGAACACTGAAGCTTTCTTT
TRBJ2-5 NA once TRBV11-1 CASSEGVFKETQYF TGTGCCAGCAGTGAAGGGGTTTTCAAAGAGACCCAGTACTTC
TRBJ2-3 NA NA TRBV5-1 CASNPSGASTDTQYF TGCGCCAGCAACCCCTCAGGGGCGAGCACAGATACGCAGTATTTT
TRBJ2-7 TRBD1 NA TRBV5-1 CASSSSGTGGEQYF TGCGCCAGCAGCTCCTCCGGGACAGGGGGCGAGCAGTACTTC
TRBJ2-5 TRBD2 NA TRBV11-2 CASSPQTSGVVETQYF TGTGCCAGCAGCCCACAAACTAGCGGGGTCGTAGAGACCCAGTACTTC
TRBJ2-3 NA NA TRBV7-8 CASSLVGGGFTDTQYF TGTGCCAGCAGCTTAGTAGGGGGGGGGTTCACAGATACGCAGTATTTT
TRBJ2-1 NA NA TRBV11-2 CASSLLRAGEQFF TGTGCCAGCAGCTTATTAAGAGCTGGTGAGCAGTTCTTC
TRBJ1-1 NA NA TRBV5-5 CASILGGNTEAFF TGTGCCAGCATCCTCGGTGGGAACACTGAAGCTTTCTTT
TRBJ2-3 NA NA TRBV2 CASTNPSGRGTDTQYF TGTGCCAGCACCAACCCCAGCGGGCGGGGCACAGATACGCAGTATTTT
TRBJ2-3 NA NA TRBV5-1 CASSPGVRDTDTQYF TGCGCCAGCAGCCCGGGGGTGCGGGACACAGATACGCAGTATTTT
TRBJ2-3 TRBD2 NA TRBV5-1 CASSLGFSGGGTDTQYF TGCGCCAGCAGCCTGGGATTTAGCGGGGGGGGCACAGATACGCAGTATTTT
TRBJ2-3 TRBD1 NA TRBV6-6 CASRVQGADTQYF TGTGCCAGCAGGGTACAGGGGGCAGATACGCAGTATTTT
TRBJ1-2 NA NA TRBV9 CASILIEGIRAYGYTF TGTGCCAGCATTCTTATAGAGGGGATCAGGGCCTATGGCTACACCTTC
TRBJ1-1 NA NA TRBV5-1 CASSQGEGPNTEAFF TGCGCCAGCAGCCAAGGAGAGGGGCCGAACACTGAAGCTTTCTTT
TRBJ1-6 NA NA TRBV7-9 CASSHKIGDSPLHF TGTGCCAGCAGCCATAAGATAGGGGATTCACCCCTCCACTTT